Each of the 19 T cell receptor beta chains below was sequenced from the same sample in a study of breast tumors, draining lymph nodes, adjacent tissues. Samples came from axillary lymph nodes draining the breast cancer. TCRdb re-derived calls from the multiplex PCR reads in MiXCR, one entry per CDR3 protein. The table lists 290,000 or so distinct CDR3 sequences, roughly 31% of them singletons, with under 1.2% in the top ten. The specimen was axillary lymph node tissue. These receptors were collected from a female donor with breast cancer. Some clones in this sample may be carry-over from other donors' samples.

Concerning this clonotype: One base away lies a much larger clone, so this may be a sequencing read error. This rearrangement joins TRBV14 to TRBJ2-1; the D is unclear. Germline lookup yields CDR1 SGHDN and CDR2 FVKESK. The CDR3 contains 14 residues. The CDR3 nucleotides are TGTGCCAGCAGCCAAGAACTGTTCTACAATGAGCAGTCCTTC. Its protein product is CASSQELFYNEQSF.

The sample holds a few counts of this clonotype. The gene calls are TRBV4-2 and TRBJ2-1; tentative D call: TRBD2 (8 bases). The CDR3 runs to 18 residues. The ends were cut back, 4 bases at V and 1 base at J, with 20 bases in the middle. The germline CDR1 and CDR2 sequences are LGHNA and YNFKEQ. Written as DNA, the CDR3 is TGTGCCAGCAGCCGACAACCGGTAGCGGGACAGTCCTACAATGAGCAGTTCTTC. It is translated as CASSRQPVAGQSYNEQFF.

This clonotype was observed many times. V usage is TRBV5-1 and J usage is TRBJ1-6; D gene unclear. This CDR3 comprises 16 residues. The V end lost 4 bases, the J end lost 0 bases, and 11 bases lay between the germline ends. Per the germline V gene, CDR1 is SGHRS and CDR2 is YFSETQ. The CDR3 reads CASSGSTSSYNSPLHF. The DNA of the CDR3 is TGCGCCAGCAGCGGGAGCACGAGCTCCTATAATTCACCCCTCCACTTT.

Comments on this clonotype: The missing conserved phenylalanine or tryptophan at the end of this CDR3 makes a read error likely. The rearrangement uses TRBV20-1 and TRBJ1-5; D is undetermined. This CDR3 comprises 13 residues. The V gene's germline CDR1 is DFQATT and CDR2 SNEGSKA (reference sequence). This CDR3 is CSARVGGNQHQHG. Written as DNA, the CDR3 is TGCAGTGCTAGGGTAGGAGGGAATCAGCACCAGCATGGT.

The chain has TRBV24-1 and TRBJ1-1; possibly TRBD1 for D (5 bases). This CDR3 has 15 residues. Germline CDR1 KGHDR, CDR2 SFDVKD. V shed 3 bases and J shed 4 bases, with 14 bases lying between them. CDR3 bases: TGTGCCACCAGTGATCCCACGGGGGGAAGCACTGAAGCTTTCTTT. Protein sequence: CATSDPTGGSTEAFF.

V gene TRBV7-2 combines with J gene TRBJ2-3, with a weak D call TRBD2 (6 bases). The CDR3 is 17 amino acids. V shed 5 bases and J shed 1 base, with 19 bases lying between them. The germline V gene has CDR1 SGHTA and CDR2 FQGNSA. The CDR3 nucleotides read TGTGCCAGCAGCCCTTCGACTAGGTGGCGAGGCACAGATACGCAGTATTTT. This encodes CASSPSTRWRGTDTQYF.

Ten or more counts support this clonotype. The chain recombines TRBV7-9 with TRBJ1-2, with D tentatively TRBD1 (5 bases). Deletions cut 3 bases from V and 1 base from J, with 9 bases between. Germline CDR1 and CDR2: SEHNR and FQNEAQ (reference sequence). The CDR3 extends over 14 amino acids. The CDR3 DNA reads TGTGCCAGCAGCTTTGAGGGACTTAACTATGGCTACACCTTC. It translates to CASSFEGLNYGYTF. Supplemented by reference TRBV7-9 and TRBJ1-2, the full variable domain reads DTGVSQNPRHKITKRGQNVTFRCDPISEHNRLYWYRQTLGQGPEFLTYFQNEAQLEKSRLLSDRFSAERPKGSFSTLEIQRTEQGDSAMYLCASSFEGLNYGYTFGSGTRLTVV.

In this sample, this clonotype turned up many times. At one of its ends the junction is not consistent with the germline gene, which may arise from a read error. This sequence joins TRBV7-7 and TRBJ2-2; 7 bases are shared with TRBD1. Germline V lookup: CDR1 SSHAT, CDR2 FNYEAQ (reference sequence). This CDR3 spans 15 amino acids. The CDR3 bases are TGTGCTAGCAGCTTCGGACAGGCCGGGGTCGGGGAGCTGTTTTTT. Residues: CASSFGQAGVGELFF.

This clonotype was picked up many times. The chain carries TRBV7-9 and TRBJ2-1; 13 nucleotides line up with TRBD2. From germline, CDR1 is SEHNR and CDR2 FQNEAQ (reference sequence). The V and J ends lost 5 bases and 8 bases, in that order; junction bases with no gene match: 9. This CDR3 has 16 residues. This chain's CDR3 is CASSPGLAGPTDEQFF. Written as DNA, the CDR3 is TGTGCCAGCAGCCCGGGACTAGCGGGGCCTACAGATGAGCAGTTCTTC.

A single count supports this clonotype. A much larger clone is a single base away; this may be a read error. This chain joins TRBV11-1 and TRBJ2-7; the D gene could be TRBD1 or TRBD2 (5 bases each). Germline lookup yields CDR1 SGHAT and CDR2 FQDESV (reference sequence). V was clipped by 5 bases and J by 9 bases, with 17 bases between them. The CDR3 sequence is 13 residues long. The CDR3 region has the DNA TGTGCCAGCAGCCCGCTGAGGGGATTCGGGCAGTACTTC. Protein sequence: CASSPLRGFGQYF.

This chain joins TRBV2 and TRBJ1-5; D is undetermined. This CDR3 has 13 amino acids. V was clipped by 7 bases and J by 7 bases, with 14 bases between them. CDR1 and CDR2 (germline): SNHLY, FYNNEI. The CDR3 DNA reads as TGTGCCAGCAATACGAGGAGCGAGCAGCCCCAGCATTTT. Its protein product is CASNTRSEQPQHF.

This clonotype was seen at least ten times. The CDR3 loop is CATMGPRYEQYF. The CDR3 nucleotides read TGTGCCACTATGGGTCCCCGATACGAGCAGTACTTC. V is TRBV2 and J is TRBJ2-7; D is unresolved. This CDR3 is built from 12 residues. V gave up 10 bases and J gave up 4 bases, with 14 bases separating them. Per the germline V gene, CDR1 is SNHLY and CDR2 is FYNNEI.

This clonotype has a count of ten or more. The chain employs TRBV19 and TRBJ2-7, with 12 bases lining up with TRBD2. This CDR3 has 14 amino acids. CDR1 and CDR2 (germline): LNHDA, SQIVND (reference sequence). The V gene end was trimmed by 6 bases and the J gene end by 3 bases; junction bases not matched to a gene: 3. In nucleotides, the CDR3 is TGTGCCAGTAGGACTAGCGGGAGTCGCTACGAGCAGTACTTC. It is translated as CASRTSGSRYEQYF.

Ten or more counts support this clonotype. J is TRBJ2-5 and V is TRBV7-9; 11 bases line up with TRBD2. V lost 5 bases and J lost 4; bases outside the gene matches: 12. The germline V gene has CDR1 SEHNR and CDR2 FQNEAQ (reference sequence). The CDR3 runs 17 residues. The CDR3 DNA sequence: TGTGCCAGCAGCCCCGTAGCGGGAGGGGGCCCTGCAGAGACCCAGTACTTC. It encodes CASSPVAGGGPAETQYF.

About this clonotype itself: A single base separates this from a much larger clone, so it may be a read error. The V and J genes are TRBV14 and TRBJ2-1, with 8 bases identical to TRBD1. This CDR3 comprises 13 residues. Losses at the gene ends were 6 bases for V and 12 bases for J; bases not matched to a gene: 10. The germline V gene has CDR1 SGHDN and CDR2 FVKESK. The CDR3 bases are TGTGCCAGCAGGGTGACAGGGGCTATGGGGCAGTTCTTC. This sequence encodes CASRVTGAMGQFF.

This clonotype showed up many times. The J gene is TRBJ1-2, the V gene TRBV30, with TRBD1 matching over 8 bases. Trimming cost V 5 bases and J 0 bases; bases outside gene matches: 2. This CDR3 is built from 13 residues. Looked up from germline, CDR1 is GTSNPN and CDR2 is SVGIG (reference sequence). This chain's CDR3 is CAWGTGPNYGYTF. CDR3 sequence (DNA): TGTGCCTGGGGGACAGGACCTAACTATGGCTACACCTTC.

On this clonotype: A much larger clone differs by one base, so this may be a read error. The J gene is TRBJ1-2, the V gene TRBV5-4; no clear D gene. Germline-derived CDR1 and CDR2 are SGHNT and YYREEE (reference sequence). The CDR3 is 15 residues long. Trimming stripped 0 bases from V and 5 bases from J, with 14 bases between. In DNA form, the CDR3 reads TGTGCCAGCAGCTTGGAACCACCACCCGGATATGGCTACACCTTC. Its translation is CASSLEPPPGYGYTF.

Of note for this clonotype: A read error may be the cause here, since a much bigger clone is one base away. DNA for the CDR3: TGCAGTGCCAGACATTTAGCGGGAGTTGCCAATGAGCAGTTCTTC. Translating it yields CSARHLAGVANEQFF. The chain recombines TRBV20-1 with TRBJ2-1; TRBD2 aligns across 9 bases. This CDR3 has 15 amino acids. CDR1 and CDR2 from the germline V gene are DFQATT and SNEGSKA (reference sequence). With V trimmed by 6 bases and J by 6 bases, 12 bases remained unmatched.

The table lists this clonotype with many counts. The chain employs TRBV11-3 and TRBJ1-2; D is ambiguous. V lost 1 base to trimming and J lost 8 bases, with 14 bases between them. Germline lookup yields CDR1 SGHNT and CDR2 YENEEA. CDR3 length: 14 amino acids. CDR3 DNA: TGTGCCAGCAGCTTAGGGGTTTCGGGCGAGGGCTACACCTTC. This encodes CASSLGVSGEGYTF.